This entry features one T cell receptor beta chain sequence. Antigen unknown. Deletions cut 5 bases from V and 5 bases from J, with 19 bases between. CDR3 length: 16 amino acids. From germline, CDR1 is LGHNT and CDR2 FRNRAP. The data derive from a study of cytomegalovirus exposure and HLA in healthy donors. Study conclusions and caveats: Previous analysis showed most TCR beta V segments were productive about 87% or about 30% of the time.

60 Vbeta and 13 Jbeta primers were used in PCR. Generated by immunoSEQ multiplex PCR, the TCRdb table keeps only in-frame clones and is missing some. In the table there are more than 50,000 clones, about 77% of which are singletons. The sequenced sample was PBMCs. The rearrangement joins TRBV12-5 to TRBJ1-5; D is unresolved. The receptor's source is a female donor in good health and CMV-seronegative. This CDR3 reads CASGDKALAGDQPQHF. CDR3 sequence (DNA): TGTGCTAGTGGTGACAAGGCCCTAGCGGGAGATCAGCCCCAGCATTTT.